This T cell receptor (beta chain) was recovered during a study of blood T cell repertoires in COVID-19. Overall study: COVID-19 samples from acute and convalescent phases originated in the United States, Italy and Spain. Sources were T cells, B-cell-depleted T cells, or PBMCs; the material itself was cDNA or gDNA.

The CDR3 loop spans 15 amino acids. Trimming left V 3 bases short and J 4 bases short, with 12 bases between. Germline CDR1 and CDR2: MDHEN and SYDVKM. Under the authors' procedure: Scientists estimated how many nucleated cells there were by amplifying reference gene primers. Generated by immunoSEQ multiplex PCR, the TCRdb table keeps only in-frame clones and is missing some. V and J calls plus clone size are reproduced from that table; the DNA served to infer D and trimming. This sample yields some 140,000 clones, of which around three quarters are seen a single time; around 3.3% belongs to the top ten.

The clonotype originates from a man aged 60 to 69 with acute or convalescent COVID-19. The chain carries TRBV28 and TRBJ2-2; TRBD1 is a possible D gene (5 bases). The sequenced sample consisted of peripheral blood. The CDR3 region is CASSFTQGGTGELFF. In nucleotides, the CDR3 is TGTGCCAGCAGTTTCACCCAGGGCGGCACCGGGGAGCTGTTTTTT.